The clone carrying this T cell receptor beta chain was picked up many times. As yet, its antigen is unknown. Trimming cost V 6 bases and J 7 bases, with 21 bases left between them. Germline values: CDR1 SEHNR, CDR2 FQNEAQ (reference sequence). This CDR3 has 15 residues. TCRdb re-derived calls from the reads in MiXCR, one entry per CDR3 protein. The sample lists some 9,000 distinct CDR3 sequences; just over 20% were seen once. The data belong to a study of liver allograft versus peripheral blood T cells. Study summary: Repertoires from peripheral blood of liver transplant recipients were compared with those inside their transplanted livers. Study-wide results and caveats: Repertoires of T cell receptors in liver allografts reportedly differed from peripheral blood repertoires.

V is TRBV7-9 and J is TRBJ1-1, with a tentative D call TRBD1 (6 bases). This TCR was recovered from a human patient who had a liver transplant. Some T cells may be graft donor cells. The CDR3: CASSLPQGIEIEAFF. The CDR3 coding sequence is TGTGCCAGCAGTTTGCCCCAGGGGATTGAGATTGAAGCTTTCTTT. The complete variable domain, with remaining parts taken from reference TRBV7-9 and TRBJ1-1, reads DTGVSQNPRHKITKRGQNVTFRCDPISEHNRLYWYRQTLGQGPEFLTYFQNEAQLEKSRLLSDRFSAERPKGSFSTLEIQRTEQGDSAMYLCASSLPQGIEIEAFFGQGTRLTVV.